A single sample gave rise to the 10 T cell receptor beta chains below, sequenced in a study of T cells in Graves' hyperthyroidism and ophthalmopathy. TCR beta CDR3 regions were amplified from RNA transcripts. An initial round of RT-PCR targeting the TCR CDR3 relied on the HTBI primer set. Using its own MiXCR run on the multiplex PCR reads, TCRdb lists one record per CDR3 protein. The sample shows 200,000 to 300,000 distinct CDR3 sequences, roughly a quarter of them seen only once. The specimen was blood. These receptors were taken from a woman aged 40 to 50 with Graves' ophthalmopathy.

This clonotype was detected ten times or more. CDR3 sequence reads: CASSQAGRNSNQPQHF. The CDR3 DNA follows: TGTGCCAGCAGCCAAGCTGGCAGGAATAGCAATCAGCCCCAGCATTTT. V usage is TRBV4-2 and J usage is TRBJ1-5; D is ambiguous. The CDR3 sequence is 16 residues long. From germline, CDR1 is LGHNA and CDR2 YNFKEQ. Deletions cut 1 base from V and 0 bases from J, with 10 bases between.

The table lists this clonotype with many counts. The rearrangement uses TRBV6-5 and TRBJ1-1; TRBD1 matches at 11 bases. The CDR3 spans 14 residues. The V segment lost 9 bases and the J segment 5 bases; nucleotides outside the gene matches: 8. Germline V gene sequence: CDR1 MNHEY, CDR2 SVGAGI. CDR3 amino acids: CARAPGTGGTEAFF. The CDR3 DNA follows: TGTGCCAGAGCGCCCGGGACAGGGGGTACTGAAGCTTTCTTT.

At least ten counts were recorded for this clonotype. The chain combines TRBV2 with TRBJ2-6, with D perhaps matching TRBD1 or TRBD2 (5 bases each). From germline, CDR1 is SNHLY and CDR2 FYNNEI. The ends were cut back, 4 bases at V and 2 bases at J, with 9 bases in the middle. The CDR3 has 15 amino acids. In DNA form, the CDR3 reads TGTGCCAGCAGTGGTCGGGGACCTGGGGCCAACGTCCTGACTTTC. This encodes CASSGRGPGANVLTF.

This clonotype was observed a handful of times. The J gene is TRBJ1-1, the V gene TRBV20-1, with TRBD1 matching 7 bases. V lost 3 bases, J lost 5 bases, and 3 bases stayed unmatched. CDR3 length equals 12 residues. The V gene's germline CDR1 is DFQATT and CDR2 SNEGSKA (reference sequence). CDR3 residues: CSASGGQTEAFF. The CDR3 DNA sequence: TGCAGTGCTAGCGGGGGACAGACTGAAGCTTTCTTT.

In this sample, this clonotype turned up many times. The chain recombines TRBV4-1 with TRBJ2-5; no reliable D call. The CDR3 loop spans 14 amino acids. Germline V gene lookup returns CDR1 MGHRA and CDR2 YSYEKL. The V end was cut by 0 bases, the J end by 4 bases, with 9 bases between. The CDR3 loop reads CASSQDESTETQYF. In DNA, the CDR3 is TGCGCCAGCAGCCAAGATGAGAGTACAGAGACCCAGTACTTC.

The CDR3 reads CASRDRGFISGANVLTF. CDR3 sequence (DNA): TGTGCCAGCAGAGACAGGGGGTTTATCTCTGGGGCCAACGTCCTGACTTTC. V gene TRBV6-4 combines with J gene TRBJ2-6; TRBD1 matches 9 bases. Looked up from germline, CDR1 is MRHNA and CDR2 is SNTAGT. There are 17 residues in the CDR3. With V trimmed by 6 bases and J by 0 bases, 6 bases remained unmatched.

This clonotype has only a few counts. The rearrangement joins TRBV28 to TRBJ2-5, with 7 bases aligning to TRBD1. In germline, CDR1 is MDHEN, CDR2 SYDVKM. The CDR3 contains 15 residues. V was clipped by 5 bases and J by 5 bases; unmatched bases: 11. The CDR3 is CASSPETGRVETQYF. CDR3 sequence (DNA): TGTGCCAGCAGTCCCGAGACAGGGAGAGTTGAGACCCAGTACTTC. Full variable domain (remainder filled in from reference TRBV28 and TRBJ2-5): DVKVTQSSRYLVKRTGEKVFLECVQDMDHENMFWYRQDPGLGLRLIYFSYDVKMKEKGDIPEGYSVSREKKERFSLILESASTNQTSMYLCASSPETGRVETQYFGPGTRLLVL.

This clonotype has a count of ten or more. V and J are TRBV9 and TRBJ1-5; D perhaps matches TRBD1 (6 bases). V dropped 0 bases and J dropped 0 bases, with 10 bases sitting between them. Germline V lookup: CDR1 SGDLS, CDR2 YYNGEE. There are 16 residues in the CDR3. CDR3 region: CASSVGDTDSNQPQHF. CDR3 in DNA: TGTGCCAGCAGCGTAGGGGACACAGATAGCAATCAGCCCCAGCATTTT.

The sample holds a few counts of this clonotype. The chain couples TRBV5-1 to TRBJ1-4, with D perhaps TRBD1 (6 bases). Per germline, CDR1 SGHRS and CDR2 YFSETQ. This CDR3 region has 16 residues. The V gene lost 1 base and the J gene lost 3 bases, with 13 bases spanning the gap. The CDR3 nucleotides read TGCGCCAGCAGCTTGCTTTCGGGGACACCTAATGAAAAACTGTTTTTT. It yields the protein CASSLLSGTPNEKLFF. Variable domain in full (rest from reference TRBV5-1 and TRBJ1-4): KAGVTQTPRYLIKTRGQQVTLSCSPISGHRSVSWYQQTPGQGLQFLFEYFSETQRNKGNFPGRFSGRQFSNSRSEMNVSTLELGDSALYLCASSLLSGTPNEKLFFGSGTQLSVL.

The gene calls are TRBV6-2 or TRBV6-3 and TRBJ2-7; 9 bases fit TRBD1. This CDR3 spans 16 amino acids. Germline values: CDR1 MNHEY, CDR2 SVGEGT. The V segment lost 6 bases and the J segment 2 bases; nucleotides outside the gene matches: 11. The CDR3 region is CASSPRPGTGTYEQYF. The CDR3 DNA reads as TGTGCCAGCAGCCCTCGCCCCGGGACAGGGACCTACGAGCAGTACTTC.